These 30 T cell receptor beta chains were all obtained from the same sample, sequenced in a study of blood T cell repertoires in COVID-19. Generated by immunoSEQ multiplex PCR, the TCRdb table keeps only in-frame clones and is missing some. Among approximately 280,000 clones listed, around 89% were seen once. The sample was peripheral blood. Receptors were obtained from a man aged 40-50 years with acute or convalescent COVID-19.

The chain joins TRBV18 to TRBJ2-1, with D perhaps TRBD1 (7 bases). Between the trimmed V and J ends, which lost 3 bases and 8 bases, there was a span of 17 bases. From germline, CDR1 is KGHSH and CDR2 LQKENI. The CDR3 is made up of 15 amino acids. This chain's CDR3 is CASSPLARGPDEQFF. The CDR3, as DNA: TGTGCCAGCTCACCCCTAGCGAGGGGGCCGGATGAGCAGTTCTTC.

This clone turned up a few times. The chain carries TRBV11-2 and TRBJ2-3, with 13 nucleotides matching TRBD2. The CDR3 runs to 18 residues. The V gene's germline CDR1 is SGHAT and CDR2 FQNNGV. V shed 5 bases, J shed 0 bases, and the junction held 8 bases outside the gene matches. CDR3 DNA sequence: TGTGCCAGCAGCCCGGGGACTAGCGGGGTCGCTAGCACAGATACGCAGTATTTT. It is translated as CASSPGTSGVASTDTQYF.

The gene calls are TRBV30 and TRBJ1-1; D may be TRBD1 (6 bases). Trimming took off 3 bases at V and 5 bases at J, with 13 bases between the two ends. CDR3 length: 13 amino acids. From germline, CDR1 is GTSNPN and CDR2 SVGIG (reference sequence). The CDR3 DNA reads TGTGCCTGGAGGATACAGGGATGGACTGAAGCTTTCTTT. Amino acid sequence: CAWRIQGWTEAFF.

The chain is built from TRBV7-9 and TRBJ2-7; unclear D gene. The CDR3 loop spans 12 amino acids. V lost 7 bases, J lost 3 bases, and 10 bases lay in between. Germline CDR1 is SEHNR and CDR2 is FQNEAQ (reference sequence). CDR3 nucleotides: TGTGCCAGCACCCGCGATGGCTACGAGCAGTACTTC. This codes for CASTRDGYEQYF.

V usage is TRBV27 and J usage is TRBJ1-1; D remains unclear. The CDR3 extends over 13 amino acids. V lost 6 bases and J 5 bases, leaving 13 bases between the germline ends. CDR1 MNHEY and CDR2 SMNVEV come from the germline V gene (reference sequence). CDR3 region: CASSPLRGTEAFF. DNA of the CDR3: TGTGCCAGCAGCCCCTTACGAGGGACTGAAGCTTTCTTT.

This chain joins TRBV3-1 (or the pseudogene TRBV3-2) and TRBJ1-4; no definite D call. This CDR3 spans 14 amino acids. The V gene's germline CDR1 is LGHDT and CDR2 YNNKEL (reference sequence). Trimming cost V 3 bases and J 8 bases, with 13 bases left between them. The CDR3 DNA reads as TGTGCCAGCAGCCACCGACGGGCGGGAGAAAAACTGTTTTTT. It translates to CASSHRRAGEKLFF.

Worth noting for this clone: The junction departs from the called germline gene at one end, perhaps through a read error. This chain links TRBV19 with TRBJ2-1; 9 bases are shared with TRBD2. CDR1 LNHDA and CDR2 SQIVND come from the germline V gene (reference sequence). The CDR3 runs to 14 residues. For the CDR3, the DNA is TGTGCCAGTAGCATAGCGGGGGAGTACAATGAGCAGTTCTTC. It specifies CASSIAGEYNEQFF.

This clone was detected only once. The CDR3 protein is CASSSFGGYTF. The CDR3 coding sequence is TGTGCCAGCAGCTCCTTCGGGGGCTACACCTTC. The rearrangement joins TRBV11-2 to TRBJ1-2; no clear D gene. CDR1 is SGHAT, CDR2 FQNNGV, per germline. The CDR3 consists of 11 residues. Trimming pared 4 bases from V and 8 bases from J, leaving 8 bases between.

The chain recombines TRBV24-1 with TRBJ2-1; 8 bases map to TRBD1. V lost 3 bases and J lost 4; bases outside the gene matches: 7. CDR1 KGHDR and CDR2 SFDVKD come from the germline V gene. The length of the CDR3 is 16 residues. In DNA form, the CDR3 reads TGTGCCACCAGTGATCCTACGACAGGGGCTTACAATGAGCAGTTCTTC. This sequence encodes CATSDPTTGAYNEQFF.

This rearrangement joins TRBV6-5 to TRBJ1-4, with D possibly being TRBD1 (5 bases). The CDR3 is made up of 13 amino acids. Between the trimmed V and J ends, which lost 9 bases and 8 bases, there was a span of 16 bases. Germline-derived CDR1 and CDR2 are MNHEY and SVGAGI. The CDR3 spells CARRRQGGEKLFF. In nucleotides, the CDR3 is TGTGCCAGAAGGAGGCAGGGAGGGGAAAAACTGTTTTTT.

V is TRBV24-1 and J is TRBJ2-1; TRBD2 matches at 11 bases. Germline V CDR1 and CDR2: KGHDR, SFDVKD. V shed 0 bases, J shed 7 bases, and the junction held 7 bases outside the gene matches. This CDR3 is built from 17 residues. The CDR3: CATSDLGLAGGWNEQFF. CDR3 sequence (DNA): TGTGCCACCAGTGATTTGGGCCTAGCGGGGGGTTGGAATGAGCAGTTCTTC.

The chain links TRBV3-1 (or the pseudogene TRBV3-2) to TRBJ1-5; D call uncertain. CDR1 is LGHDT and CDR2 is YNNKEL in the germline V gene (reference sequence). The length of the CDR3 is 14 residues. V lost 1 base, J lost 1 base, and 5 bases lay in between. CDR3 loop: CASSQAQSNQPQHF. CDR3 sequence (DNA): TGTGCCAGCAGCCAAGCGCAGAGCAATCAGCCCCAGCATTTT.

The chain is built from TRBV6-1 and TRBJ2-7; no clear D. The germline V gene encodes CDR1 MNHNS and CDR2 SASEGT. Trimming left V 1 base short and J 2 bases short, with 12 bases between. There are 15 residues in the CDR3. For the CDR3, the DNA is TGTGCCAGCAGTGAAGGAACAGACACGACCTACGAGCAGTACTTC. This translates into CASSEGTDTTYEQYF.

The CDR3 region has the DNA TGCGCCAGCAGCCAAGATGGCCGGAGGGCAGTACCTAATGAAAAACTGTTTTTT. Translated: CASSQDGRRAVPNEKLFF. The V gene is TRBV4-1, the J gene TRBJ1-4, with unresolved D. In germline, CDR1 is MGHRA, CDR2 YSYEKL. The V gene lost 0 bases and the J gene lost 3 bases, with 17 bases spanning the gap. This CDR3 comprises 18 residues.

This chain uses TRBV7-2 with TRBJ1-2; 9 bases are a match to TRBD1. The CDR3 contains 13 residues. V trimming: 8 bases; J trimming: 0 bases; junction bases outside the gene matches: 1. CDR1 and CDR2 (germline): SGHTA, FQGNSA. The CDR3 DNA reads TGTGCCAGCGGGGACAGGGCTAACTATGGCTACACCTTC. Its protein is CASGDRANYGYTF.

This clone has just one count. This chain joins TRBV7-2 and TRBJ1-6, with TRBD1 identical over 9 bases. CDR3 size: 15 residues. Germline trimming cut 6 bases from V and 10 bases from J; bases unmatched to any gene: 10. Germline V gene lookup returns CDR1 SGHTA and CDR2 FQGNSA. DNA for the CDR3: TGTGCCAGCAGTTCACAGGGGGCGTTTCGATCACCCCTCCACTTT. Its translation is CASSSQGAFRSPLHF.

The CDR3 region has the DNA TGTGCCAGTAGTCCGTGGGACAGAACTAACTATGGCTACACCTTC. This translates into CASSPWDRTNYGYTF. The rearrangement joins TRBV19 to TRBJ1-2, with TRBD1 identical over 7 bases. Germline V gene data show CDR1 as LNHDA and CDR2 as SQIVND (reference sequence). V was clipped by 5 bases and J by 0 bases; unmatched bases: 6. This CDR3 comprises 15 residues.

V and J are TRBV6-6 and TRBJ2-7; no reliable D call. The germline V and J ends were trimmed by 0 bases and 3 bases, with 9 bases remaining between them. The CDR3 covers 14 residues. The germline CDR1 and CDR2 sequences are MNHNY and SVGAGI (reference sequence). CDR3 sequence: CASSYSGLIYEQYF. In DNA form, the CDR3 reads TGTGCCAGCAGTTACTCGGGCCTGATCTACGAGCAGTACTTC.

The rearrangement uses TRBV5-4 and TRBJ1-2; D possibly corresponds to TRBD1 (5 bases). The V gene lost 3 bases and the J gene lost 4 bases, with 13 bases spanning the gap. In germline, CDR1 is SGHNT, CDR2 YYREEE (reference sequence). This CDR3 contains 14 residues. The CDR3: CASSWAGGSYGYTF. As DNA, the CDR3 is TGTGCCAGCAGCTGGGCGGGGGGGAGCTATGGCTACACCTTC.

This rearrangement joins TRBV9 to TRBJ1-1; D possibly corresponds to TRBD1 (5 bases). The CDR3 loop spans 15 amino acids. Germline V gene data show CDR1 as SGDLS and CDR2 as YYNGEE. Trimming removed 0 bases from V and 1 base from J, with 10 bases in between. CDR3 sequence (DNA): TGTGCCAGCAGCGTAGCTGGGGGGGGGAACACTGAAGCTTTCTTT. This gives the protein CASSVAGGGNTEAFF.

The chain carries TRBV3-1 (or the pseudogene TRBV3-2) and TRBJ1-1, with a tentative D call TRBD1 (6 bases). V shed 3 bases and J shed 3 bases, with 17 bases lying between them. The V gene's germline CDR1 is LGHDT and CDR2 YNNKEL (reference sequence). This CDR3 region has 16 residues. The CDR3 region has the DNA TGTGCCAGCAGCCACTCTACCCTCAGGGGTTACACTGAAGCTTTCTTT. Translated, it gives CASSHSTLRGYTEAFF.

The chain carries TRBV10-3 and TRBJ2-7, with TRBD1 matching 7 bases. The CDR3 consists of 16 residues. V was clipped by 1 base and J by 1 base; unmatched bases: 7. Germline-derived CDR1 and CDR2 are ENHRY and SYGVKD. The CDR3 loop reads CAISEFGTASSYEQYF. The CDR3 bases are TGTGCCATCAGTGAGTTTGGGACAGCCTCTTCCTACGAGCAGTACTTC.

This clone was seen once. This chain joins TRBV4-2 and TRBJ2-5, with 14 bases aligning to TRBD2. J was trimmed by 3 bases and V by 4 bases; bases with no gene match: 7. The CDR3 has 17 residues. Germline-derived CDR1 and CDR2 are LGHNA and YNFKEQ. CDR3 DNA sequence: TGTGCCAGCAGCCTCCATAAGACTAGCGGGGGGGAAGAGACCCAGTACTTC. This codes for CASSLHKTSGGEETQYF.

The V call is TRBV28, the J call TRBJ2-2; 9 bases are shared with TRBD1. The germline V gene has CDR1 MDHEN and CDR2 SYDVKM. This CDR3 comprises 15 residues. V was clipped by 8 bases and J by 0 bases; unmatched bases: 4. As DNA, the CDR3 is TGTGCCAGCGTTACAGGGGGCGCGAACACCGGGGAGCTGTTTTTT. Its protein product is CASVTGGANTGELFF.

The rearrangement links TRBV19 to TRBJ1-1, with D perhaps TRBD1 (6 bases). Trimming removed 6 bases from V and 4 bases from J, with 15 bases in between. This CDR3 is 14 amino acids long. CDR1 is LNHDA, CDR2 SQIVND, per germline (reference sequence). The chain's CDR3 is CASRTGWRTTEAFF. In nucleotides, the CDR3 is TGTGCCAGTAGAACAGGGTGGAGGACCACTGAAGCTTTCTTT.

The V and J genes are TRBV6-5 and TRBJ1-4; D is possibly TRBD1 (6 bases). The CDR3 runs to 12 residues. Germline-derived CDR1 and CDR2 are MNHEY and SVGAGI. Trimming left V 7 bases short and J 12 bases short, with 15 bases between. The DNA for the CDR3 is TGTGCCAGCACCTTGAATAAGGGGGAACTGTTTTTT. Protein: CASTLNKGELFF.

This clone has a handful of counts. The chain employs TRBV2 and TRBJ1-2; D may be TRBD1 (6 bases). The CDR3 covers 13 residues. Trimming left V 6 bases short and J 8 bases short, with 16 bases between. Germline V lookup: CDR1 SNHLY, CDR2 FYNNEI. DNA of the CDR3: TGTGCCAGCAGCGCCCTCGGGGGGCAAGGCTACACCTTC. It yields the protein CASSALGGQGYTF.

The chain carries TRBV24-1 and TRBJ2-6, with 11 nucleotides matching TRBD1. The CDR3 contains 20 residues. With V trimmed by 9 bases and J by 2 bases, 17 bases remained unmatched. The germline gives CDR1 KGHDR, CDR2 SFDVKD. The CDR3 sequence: CATLPEGGGQGAAGANVLTF. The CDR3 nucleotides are TGTGCCACCCTCCCCGAGGGAGGTGGACAGGGGGCAGCTGGGGCCAACGTCCTGACTTTC.

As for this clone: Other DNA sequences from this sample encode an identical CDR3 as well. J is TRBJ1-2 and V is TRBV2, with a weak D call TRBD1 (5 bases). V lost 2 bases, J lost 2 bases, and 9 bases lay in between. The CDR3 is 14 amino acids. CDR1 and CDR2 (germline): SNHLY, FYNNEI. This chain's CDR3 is CASSEQGLNYGYTF. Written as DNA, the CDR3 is TGTGCCAGCAGTGAACAGGGACTCAACTATGGCTACACCTTC.

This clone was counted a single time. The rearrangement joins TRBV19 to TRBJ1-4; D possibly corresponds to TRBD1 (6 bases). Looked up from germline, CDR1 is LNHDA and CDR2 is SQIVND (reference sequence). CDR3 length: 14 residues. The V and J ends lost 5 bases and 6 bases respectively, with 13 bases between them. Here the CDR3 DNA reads TGTGCCAGTAGTTTAAGGACAGCCGATGAAAAACTGTTTTTT. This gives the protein CASSLRTADEKLFF.